The clone carrying this TCR beta chain was seen at least ten times. What it recognizes is unknown. MiXCR, run by TCRdb on the reads, gives a single entry per CDR3 protein. This sample yields around 250,000 distinct CDR3 sequences, of which 15% to 20% are seen a single time; approximately 44% belongs to the top ten. The sample originates from a study of T cell repertoires in cytomegalovirus infection. The wider study: Based on public TCR beta signatures, there were indications of CMV infection and of a matching HLA type.

The study's findings and limits: Within the response measured ex vivo, HLA-C-restricted CMV-specific TCR beta clonotypes were dominant.

The CDR3 totals 12 residues. Germline CDR1 SEHNR, CDR2 FQNEAQ (reference sequence). V lost 3 bases and J lost 6, with 6 bases in between. The V and J genes are TRBV7-9 and TRBJ2-1; D possibly corresponds to TRBD2 (5 bases). Input material: CD8+ T cells from PBMCs. This receptor was obtained from a human donor in good health (CMV status not recorded). Some clones in this sample may be carry-over from other donors' samples. CDR3 in amino acids: CASSLGANEQFF. The CDR3 region has the DNA TGTGCCAGCAGCTTGGGAGCCAATGAGCAGTTCTTC.